One and the same sample provided the 21 T cell receptor beta chains below, sequenced in a study of cytomegalovirus exposure and HLA in healthy donors (TCRdb year 2017). Library preparation employed the immunoSEQ multiplex PCR assay. For the multiplex PCR, a mixture combining 60 forward primers for TCR Vbeta segments and 13 reverse primers for TCR Jbeta segments was used. TCRdb obtained this table from immuneACCESS and retained in-frame rearrangements with V and J assigned. These tables miss some clones; where compared with another copy, unresolved V genes account for less than half of the shortfall, and the remainder is unexplained. Here the sample has tens of thousands of clones; less than 75% occur a single time. The top ten clonotypes cover around 21% of the sample. Specimen: PBMCs. These receptors were taken from a woman aged 45-65 years in good health and CMV-seropositive.

The genes are TRBV4-3 and TRBJ1-6; unclear D gene. Germline-derived CDR1 and CDR2 are LGHNA and YSLEER. V dropped 6 bases and J dropped 0 bases, with 9 bases sitting between them. The CDR3 totals 15 residues. The CDR3 DNA follows: TGCGCCAGCAGAAATAGCCTCTCCTATAATTCACCCCTCCACTTT. Residues: CASRNSLSYNSPLHF.

The chain joins TRBV7-3 to TRBJ1-2; perhaps TRBD1 as D (5 bases). CDR3 length: 16 residues. The V gene lost 5 bases and the J gene lost 5 bases, with 21 bases spanning the gap. Germline loops: CDR1 SGHTA, CDR2 FQGTGA. The CDR3 here is CASSPGGSKGEYGYTF. In DNA, the CDR3 is TGTGCCAGCAGCCCCGGGGGGTCCAAAGGGGAATATGGCTACACCTTC.

Worth noting for this clone: This is likely a read error, given that the CDR3 carries no conserved phenylalanine or tryptophan at its end. The chain joins TRBV29-1 to TRBJ2-3, with 10 positions matching TRBD2. V lost 1 base to trimming and J lost 1 base; unmatched junction nucleotides: 8. The CDR3 is 17 residues long. CDR1 SQVTM and CDR2 ANQGSEA come from the germline V gene. The CDR3 nucleotides read TGCAGCGTTGAAGGGGTTGGCGGGACTAGCGGCACAGATACGCAGTATGTT. This gives the protein CSVEGVGGTSGTDTQYV.

This rearrangement joins TRBV4-2 to TRBJ1-2, with D unclear. The CDR3 spans 14 residues. The germline V and J ends were trimmed by 4 bases and 0 bases, with 9 bases remaining between them. Per germline, CDR1 LGHNA and CDR2 YNFKEQ. The DNA for the CDR3 is TGTGCCAGCAGCCCGACGGGAGCTAACTATGGCTACACCTTC. It encodes CASSPTGANYGYTF.

The rearrangement uses TRBV6-5 and TRBJ1-1, with TRBD1 matching over 7 bases. Germline CDR1 MNHEY, CDR2 SVGAGI. The J segment lost 6 bases and the V segment lost 6 bases, leaving 4 bases of the junction unmatched. CDR3 length: 12 amino acids. CDR3 amino acids: CASRGQSSEAFF. CDR3 sequence (DNA): TGTGCCAGCAGGGGACAGTCTTCTGAAGCTTTCTTT.

This clone was seen only once. The genes are TRBV6-6 and TRBJ2-2; 9 bases match TRBD1. The CDR3 has 15 residues. The V gene end was trimmed by 7 bases and the J gene end by 2 bases; junction bases not matched to a gene: 5. CDR1 and CDR2 from the germline V gene are MNHNY and SVGAGI (reference sequence). Here the CDR3 DNA reads TGTGCCAGCACCTCGGGACAGGGCAACACCGGGGAGCTGTTTTTT. Translation gives CASTSGQGNTGELFF.

Regarding this clone: One end of the junction fails to match germline, which may point to a read error. The chain joins TRBV19 to TRBJ2-4, with a possible D match to TRBD2 (5 bases). This CDR3 has 17 residues. Germline lookup yields CDR1 LNHDA and CDR2 SQIVND (reference sequence). The CDR3 loop is CASSLDGELSTKNIQYF. CDR3 DNA sequence: TGTGCCAGTAGTTTAGATGGGGAGCTCTCGACCAAAAACATTCAGTACTTC.

The chain links TRBV30 to TRBJ2-5; tentative D call: TRBD2 (6 bases). Germline CDR1 is GTSNPN and CDR2 is SVGIG (reference sequence). V dropped 1 base and J dropped 4 bases, with 10 bases sitting between them. The CDR3 totals 13 residues. CDR3 in DNA: TGTGCCTGGAGTGGGGAGGTCCCAGAGACCCAGTACTTC. Translation gives CAWSGEVPETQYF.

This chain connects TRBV4-3 to TRBJ2-7; TRBD2 aligns across 16 bases. The germline V gene encodes CDR1 LGHNA and CDR2 YSLEER. V was pared by 3 bases and J by 5 bases, with 4 bases of the junction left unmatched. The CDR3 is 16 amino acids. CDR3 amino acids: CASSHGTSGRANEQYF. The CDR3 DNA reads TGCGCCAGCAGCCACGGGACTAGCGGGAGGGCCAACGAGCAGTACTTC.

This sequence joins TRBV29-1 and TRBJ2-1; 10 bases are shared with TRBD2. Germline CDR1 SQVTM, CDR2 ANQGSEA. V lost 7 bases to trimming and J lost 3 bases; unmatched junction nucleotides: 3. This CDR3 has 13 amino acids. CDR3 DNA sequence: TGCAGCGGGCGGACTAGCGGCTACAATGAGCAGTTCTTC. Encoded protein: CSGRTSGYNEQFF.

This clone was seen a handful of times. CDR3 sequence reads: CASSRGQLSGNTIYF. In nucleotides, the CDR3 is TGTGCCAGCAGTCGTGGACAGCTCTCTGGAAACACCATATATTTT. The V gene is TRBV2, the J gene TRBJ1-3; the D gene is possibly TRBD1 (6 bases). V was cut by 5 bases and J by 0 bases, with 11 bases left in between. Germline-derived CDR1 and CDR2 are SNHLY and FYNNEI. The CDR3 is 15 residues long.

The rearrangement joins TRBV2 to TRBJ1-1, with D hard to call. Trimming shortened V by 6 bases and J by 1 base, and 15 bases separated the two germline ends. The length of the CDR3 is 15 residues. CDR1 and CDR2 (germline): SNHLY, FYNNEI. The CDR3 loop is CASRGGRHGNTEAFF. In nucleotides, the CDR3 is TGTGCCAGCAGAGGCGGGAGGCATGGGAACACTGAAGCTTTCTTT.

V usage is TRBV28 and J usage is TRBJ2-1; 8 positions agree with TRBD2. CDR3 length: 13 residues. Trimming cost V 6 bases and J 9 bases; bases outside gene matches: 7. CDR1 is MDHEN and CDR2 is SYDVKM in the germline V gene. The CDR3 loop reads CASSPGLAGEQFF. The CDR3 nucleotides read TGTGCCAGCAGCCCGGGGCTAGCGGGTGAGCAGTTCTTC.

The rearrangement joins TRBV5-1 to TRBJ2-7, with a tentative D call TRBD1 (6 bases). Trimming took off 2 bases at V and 5 bases at J, with 14 bases between the two ends. In germline, CDR1 is SGHRS, CDR2 YFSETQ. The length of the CDR3 is 14 residues. The CDR3 is CASSLLNRDNEQYF. The CDR3 DNA is TGCGCCAGCAGCTTACTGAACAGGGACAACGAGCAGTACTTC.

The CDR3 here is CASSISGLAGGMQETQYF. CDR3 DNA: TGTGCCAGTAGTATTTCGGGACTAGCGGGGGGTATGCAAGAGACCCAGTACTTC. The chain joins TRBV19 to TRBJ2-5; TRBD2 matches 15 bases. V was clipped by 3 bases and J by 2 bases; unmatched bases: 7. This CDR3 is 18 amino acids long. In germline, CDR1 is LNHDA, CDR2 SQIVND (reference sequence).

V and J are TRBV29-1 and TRBJ2-7, with 11 bases that match TRBD2. The CDR3 is made up of 14 amino acids. The ends lost 6 bases at V and 5 bases at J; junction bases unmatched: 9. CDR1 and CDR2 (germline): SQVTM, ANQGSEA. CDR3 DNA sequence: TGCAGCGTCCTCTTTCTAGCGGGAGGAGACGAGCAGTACTTC. Translation gives CSVLFLAGGDEQYF.

Regarding this clone: Within the sample, other DNA sequences also encode this same CDR3. The chain recombines TRBV4-3 with TRBJ2-3; the D is unclear. The CDR3 consists of 15 residues. V was trimmed by 4 bases and J by 0 bases, leaving 11 bases between them. Germline V gene data show CDR1 as LGHNA and CDR2 as YSLEER. CDR3 sequence reads: CASSPSPRSTDTQYF. The CDR3 DNA sequence: TGCGCCAGCAGCCCTTCTCCGAGGAGCACAGATACGCAGTATTTT.

This clone was seen once. This chain joins TRBV28 and TRBJ2-5; 12 bases agree with TRBD2. Trimming at V came to 4 bases and at J to 2 bases, leaving 2 bases not matched to a gene. The CDR3 totals 15 residues. The germline V gene encodes CDR1 MDHEN and CDR2 SYDVKM. The CDR3 coding sequence is TGTGCCAGCAGTTCGACTAGCGGGAGACAAGAGACCCAGTACTTC. Its protein product is CASSSTSGRQETQYF. The entire variable domain, with the rest obtained from reference TRBV28 and TRBJ2-5, is as follows: DVKVTQSSRYLVKRTGEKVFLECVQDMDHENMFWYRQDPGLGLRLIYFSYDVKMKEKGDIPEGYSVSREKKERFSLILESASTNQTSMYLCASSSTSGRQETQYFGPGTRLLVL.

J is TRBJ1-6 and V is TRBV7-9; no clear D. Germline V CDR1 and CDR2: SEHNR, FQNEAQ (reference sequence). V was cut by 0 bases and J by 6 bases, with 6 bases left in between. This CDR3 has 14 amino acids. CDR3 amino acids: CASSLAPTNSPLHF. The DNA of the CDR3 is TGTGCCAGCAGCTTAGCCCCTACTAATTCACCCCTCCACTTT.

The chain carries TRBV11-2 and TRBJ1-5; D unresolved. Germline V gene lookup returns CDR1 SGHAT and CDR2 FQNNGV. This CDR3 has 13 residues. The V end lost 0 bases, the J end lost 8 bases, and 8 bases lay between the germline ends. In DNA form, the CDR3 reads TGTGCCAGCAGCTTAGATGCGGGTAAGCCCCAGCATTTT. It yields the protein CASSLDAGKPQHF. Complete variable domain (other parts from reference TRBV11-2 and TRBJ1-5): EAGVAQSPRYKIIEKRQSVAFWCNPISGHATLYWYQQILGQGPKLLIQFQNNGVVDDSQLPKDRFSAERLKGVDSTLKIQPAKLEDSAVYLCASSLDAGKPQHFGDGTRLSIL.

CDR3 residues: CASRRQGNSNQPQHF. The CDR3 DNA reads TGTGCCAGCAGGAGACAGGGGAATAGCAATCAGCCCCAGCATTTT. The V call is TRBV28, the J call TRBJ1-5; 8 nucleotides align to TRBD1. Trimming at V came to 6 bases and at J to 0 bases, leaving 4 bases not matched to a gene. The germline V gene has CDR1 MDHEN and CDR2 SYDVKM. This CDR3 spans 15 amino acids.